Following are 9 T cell receptor beta chains from one sample sequenced in a study of vaccination and CD4 T cells after COVID-19. The study sequenced cultured CD4+ T cell DNA using the Oncomine TCR Beta short-read assay. TCRdb independently ran MiXCR on the PCR reads; one entry per CDR3 protein. The data show about 20,000 distinct CDR3 sequences, about 51% seen once. Treatment given: approximately 9-day PBMC culture with coronavirus spike peptide pools or control peptides (ViraFEST assay). Their antigens remain unidentified. Input material: CD4+ T cells from blood, cultured in vitro. These receptors were obtained from a human donor who had recovered from COVID-19.

The chain recombines TRBV11-2 with TRBJ2-7; either TRBD1 or TRBD2 may supply D (5 bases each). Germline values: CDR1 SGHAT, CDR2 FQNNGV. The V and J ends lost 5 bases and 3 bases respectively, with 14 bases between them. CDR3 length: 14 amino acids. As DNA, the CDR3 is TGTGCCAGCAGCCCGGGACCGACTATCTACGAGCAGTACTTC. It encodes CASSPGPTIYEQYF. Drawing the rest from reference TRBV11-2 and TRBJ2-7, the complete variable domain is EAGVAQSPRYKIIEKRQSVAFWCNPISGHATLYWYQQILGQGPKLLIQFQNNGVVDDSQLPKDRFSAERLKGVDSTLKIQPAKLEDSAVYLCASSPGPTIYEQYFGPGTRLTVT.

The rearrangement joins TRBV21-1 to TRBJ1-5; the table's D call of TRBD1 was not tested on the DNA. TRBV21-1 is given as a pseudogene. CDR3 length: 16 amino acids. CDR3 residues: CASSKESGTGNQPQHF. The CDR3 DNA sequence: TGTGCCAGCAGCAAAGAGTCCGGGACAGGGAATCAGCCCCAGCATTTT.

This clonotype was found a few times. The chain joins TRBV14 to TRBJ2-5; maybe TRBD1 (7 bases). Germline CDR1 is SGHDN and CDR2 is FVKESK. The CDR3 consists of 16 residues. Trimming left V 4 bases short and J 2 bases short, with 17 bases between. CDR3 DNA sequence: TGTGCCAGCAGCCCATCCTCGACAGGGAGGCAAGAGACCCAGTACTTC. It specifies CASSPSSTGRQETQYF.

This chain connects TRBV7-3 to TRBJ2-3; D may be TRBD1 or TRBD2 (5 bases each). Per germline, CDR1 SGHTA and CDR2 FQGTGA. The V gene lost 2 bases and the J gene lost 4 bases, with 16 bases spanning the gap. The CDR3 has 16 amino acids. CDR3 coding DNA: TGTGCCAGCAGCTTATTTTCCAACATGGGGGCAGATACGCAGTATTTT. Translated: CASSLFSNMGADTQYF.

This rearrangement joins TRBV4-1 to TRBJ2-3; maybe TRBD1 (5 bases). Trimming took off 0 bases at V and 0 bases at J, with 13 bases between the two ends. Per the germline V gene, CDR1 is MGHRA and CDR2 is YSYEKL. The CDR3 is 17 amino acids. The CDR3 nucleotides read TGCGCCAGCAGCCAAGACTTGGGCAGGGTTAGCACAGATACGCAGTATTTT. Amino acid sequence: CASSQDLGRVSTDTQYF.

This rearrangement joins TRBV3-1 to TRBJ1-2, with a tentative D call TRBD1 (5 bases). V dropped 1 base and J dropped 4 bases, with 13 bases sitting between them. Germline assignment: CDR1 LGHDT and CDR2 YNNKEL (reference sequence). This CDR3 contains 15 residues. CDR3 protein: CASSQGGRGGYGYTF. CDR3 bases: TGTGCCAGCAGCCAAGGGGGGAGGGGTGGCTATGGCTACACCTTC. The variable domain in full, with the rest retrieved from reference TRBV3-1 and TRBJ1-2, is DTAVSQTPKYLVTQMGNDKSIKCEQNLGHDTMYWYKQDSKKFLKIMFSYNNKELIINETVPNRFSPKSPDKAHLNLHINSLELGDSAVYFCASSQGGRGGYGYTFGSGTRLTVV.

The chain employs TRBV20-1 and TRBJ2-1; 10 bases match TRBD1. The CDR3 is 11 amino acids. Germline CDR1 and CDR2: DFQATT and SNEGSKA (reference sequence). The CDR3 sequence is CSGTGDKEQFF. The CDR3 DNA is TGCAGCGGGACAGGGGATAAGGAGCAGTTCTTC.

The chain couples TRBV5-1 to TRBJ2-7; no definite D call. CDR1 SGHRS and CDR2 YFSETQ come from the germline V gene. The CDR3 runs to 12 residues. Between the trimmed V and J ends, which lost 2 bases and 12 bases, there was a span of 15 bases. DNA for the CDR3: TGCGCCAGCAGCTTTGAACACGACCGCCGGTACTTC. It translates to CASSFEHDRRYF. Drawing the rest from reference TRBV5-1 and TRBJ2-7, the complete variable domain is KAGVTQTPRYLIKTRGQQVTLSCSPISGHRSVSWYQQTPGQGLQFLFEYFSETQRNKGNFPGRFSGRQFSNSRSEMNVSTLELGDSALYLCASSFEHDRRYFGPGTRLTVT.

The chain carries TRBV10-3 and TRBJ1-3; possibly TRBD1 for D (6 bases). The CDR3 loop spans 15 amino acids. Deletions cut 8 bases from V and 4 bases from J, with 18 bases between. Germline CDR1 is ENHRY and CDR2 is SYGVKD. CDR3 DNA: TGTGCCATCGCCAGCGGGGGCCAAATGGGAAACACCATATATTTT. Its translation is CAIASGGQMGNTIYF.